Each of the 18 T cell receptor beta chains below was sequenced from the same sample in a study of T-cell reconstitution after alpha-beta-depleted transplantation in children. TCRbeta library preparation incorporated unique molecular identifiers. MiXCR was run by TCRdb on the PCR reads, yielding one entry per CDR3 protein. The repertoire consists of about 640,000 distinct CDR3 sequences, with approximately 15% occurring once and the leading ten covering approximately 1%. The starting material was PBMCs from the stem cell graft donor, obtained from the stem cell graft. These receptors were obtained from a human donor who donated a stem cell graft to a child with acute myeloid leukemia.

This chain joins TRBV20-1 and TRBJ2-7, with 7 bases lining up with TRBD1. Per germline, CDR1 DFQATT and CDR2 SNEGSKA (reference sequence). Trimming removed 7 bases from V and 3 bases from J; junction bases left unmatched: 15. The CDR3 loop spans 15 amino acids. In DNA form, the CDR3 reads TGCAGTGTCAGAAGTCCCCGGGACAGAGTCTACGAGCAGTACTTC. Translation gives CSVRSPRDRVYEQYF.

This clonotype was seen a handful of times. V and J are TRBV29-1 and TRBJ1-1, with D perhaps matching TRBD1 (6 bases). The CDR3 is made up of 14 amino acids. The germline V gene encodes CDR1 SQVTM and CDR2 ANQGSEA. The ends were cut back, 2 bases at V and 7 bases at J, with 17 bases in the middle. In DNA form, the CDR3 reads TGCAGCGTTGAATTGGGGACACTCTGGAGTGAAGCTTTCTTT. This encodes CSVELGTLWSEAFF.

This clonotype was counted ten times or more. The chain is built from TRBV20-1 and TRBJ2-1, with TRBD1 matching 10 bases. This CDR3 has 15 amino acids. Germline V gives CDR1 DFQATT, CDR2 SNEGSKA (reference sequence). J gave up 5 bases and V 3 bases, and 7 bases lay outside the gene matches. The CDR3 is CSARTDRGSHNEQFF. The CDR3 coding sequence is TGCAGTGCTAGGACGGACAGGGGGTCGCACAATGAGCAGTTCTTC.

This chain connects TRBV5-4 to TRBJ2-5; TRBD1 is a possible D gene (5 bases). The CDR3 extends over 14 amino acids. V was clipped by 4 bases and J by 4 bases, with 14 bases between them. CDR1 is SGHNT and CDR2 is YYREEE in the germline V gene (reference sequence). The CDR3 loop reads CASSPPTEAETQYF. The DNA of the CDR3 is TGTGCCAGCAGCCCCCCGACAGAAGCAGAGACCCAGTACTTC.

CDR3 residues: CSASWGGNTGELFF. The CDR3 DNA follows: TGCAGTGCTAGTTGGGGCGGGAACACCGGGGAGCTGTTTTTT. The chain recombines TRBV20-1 with TRBJ2-2, with TRBD1 as a possible D gene (5 bases). The CDR3 extends over 14 amino acids. Germline loops: CDR1 DFQATT, CDR2 SNEGSKA (reference sequence). V lost 3 bases, J lost 1 base, and 9 bases lay in between.

This clonotype was observed a few times. The V call is TRBV7-2, the J call TRBJ2-3; the D call may be TRBD1 or TRBD2 (5 bases each). V was cut by 5 bases and J by 2 bases, with 11 bases left in between. The CDR3 covers 14 residues. Looked up from germline, CDR1 is SGHTA and CDR2 is FQGNSA. CDR3 residues: CASSPGAVTDTQYF. The CDR3 region has the DNA TGTGCCAGCAGCCCCGGGGCGGTCACAGATACGCAGTATTTT.

The rearrangement links TRBV3-1 to TRBJ2-5; D call uncertain. This CDR3 contains 13 residues. The V end lost 0 bases, the J end lost 3 bases, and 5 bases lay between the germline ends. Germline lookup yields CDR1 LGHDT and CDR2 YNNKEL (reference sequence). The CDR3: CASSQEWKETQYF. The CDR3, as DNA: TGTGCCAGCAGCCAAGAATGGAAAGAGACCCAGTACTTC.

Ten or more counts support this clonotype. The V gene is TRBV5-5, the J gene TRBJ2-7; D is unclear. Trimming shortened V by 4 bases and J by 4 bases, and 18 bases separated the two germline ends. The V gene's germline CDR1 is SGHKS and CDR2 YYEKEE (reference sequence). The CDR3 extends over 15 amino acids. In DNA, the CDR3 is TGTGCCAGCAGCCCACAGCTTTATCCGCCTTACGAGCAGTACGTC. It translates to CASSPQLYPPYEQYV.

The chain is built from TRBV27 and TRBJ2-1, with 12 bases matching TRBD2. The V and J ends lost 6 bases and 7 bases, in that order; junction bases with no gene match: 10. CDR1 MNHEY and CDR2 SMNVEV come from the germline V gene (reference sequence). The length of the CDR3 is 16 residues. DNA of the CDR3: TGTGCCAGCAGATCCCTCCTAGCGGGGGGGCGTAATGAGCAGTTCTTC. Its translation is CASRSLLAGGRNEQFF.

In this sample, this clonotype turned up a few times. J is TRBJ1-2 and V is TRBV20-1, with 9 bases aligning to TRBD1. This CDR3 contains 15 residues. CDR1 is DFQATT and CDR2 is SNEGSKA in the germline V gene (reference sequence). The V gene end was trimmed by 3 bases and the J gene end by 3 bases; junction bases not matched to a gene: 8. CDR3 loop: CSARGQGFGDYGYTF. In DNA form, the CDR3 reads TGCAGTGCTAGGGGACAGGGATTTGGTGACTATGGCTACACCTTC.

This clonotype was picked up many times. V is TRBV20-1 and J is TRBJ2-3, with 7 bases matching TRBD2. Unmatched junction bases numbered 5, after V lost 6 bases and J lost 5 bases. CDR3 length: 12 amino acids. Germline assignment: CDR1 DFQATT and CDR2 SNEGSKA (reference sequence). This CDR3 reads CSATWGGDTQYF. The CDR3 DNA sequence: TGCAGTGCCACTTGGGGGGGAGATACGCAGTATTTT.

The table lists this clonotype with many counts. CDR3 DNA sequence: TGCAGTGCTAGGCGGGCTAATGGAGATGAGCAGTTCTTC. This sequence encodes CSARRANGDEQFF. The chain uses TRBV20-1 and TRBJ2-1; D might be TRBD2 (5 bases). Germline V gives CDR1 DFQATT, CDR2 SNEGSKA (reference sequence). Trimming stripped 3 bases from V and 8 bases from J, with 14 bases between. This CDR3 has 13 amino acids.

The CDR3 sequence is CSVGTGRETQYF. As DNA, the CDR3 is TGCAGCGTCGGGACAGGGCGAGAGACCCAGTACTTC. V is TRBV29-1 and J is TRBJ2-5; TRBD1 agrees at 9 bases. Germline CDR1 SQVTM, CDR2 ANQGSEA. The CDR3 sequence is 12 residues long. V lost 6 bases to trimming and J lost 4 bases; unmatched junction nucleotides: 3.

The V and J genes are TRBV5-1 and TRBJ2-3; TRBD1 matches 8 bases. Germline V gives CDR1 SGHRS, CDR2 YFSETQ. This CDR3 is built from 15 residues. The V segment lost 2 bases and the J segment 10 bases; nucleotides outside the gene matches: 12. CDR3 region: CASSFDGTGDPAQYF. The CDR3 DNA follows: TGCGCCAGCAGCTTTGACGGGACAGGTGATCCTGCGCAGTATTTT. The entire variable domain, with the rest obtained from reference TRBV5-1 and TRBJ2-3, is as follows: KAGVTQTPRYLIKTRGQQVTLSCSPISGHRSVSWYQQTPGQGLQFLFEYFSETQRNKGNFPGRFSGRQFSNSRSEMNVSTLELGDSALYLCASSFDGTGDPAQYFGPGTRLTVL.

The table lists this clonotype with a few counts. The V gene is TRBV12-3 or TRBV12-4, the J gene TRBJ2-5; the D gene is possibly TRBD1 (5 bases). CDR3 size: 13 residues. V gave up 5 bases and J gave up 7 bases, with 14 bases separating them. The DNA for the CDR3 is TGTGCCAGCAGTACAGGAACTCCGGGGACCCAGTACTTC. It translates to CASSTGTPGTQYF.

The table lists this clonotype with a few counts. V is TRBV24-1 and J is TRBJ2-1, with D possibly being TRBD2 (6 bases). The V gene's germline CDR1 is KGHDR and CDR2 SFDVKD. Trimming took 5 bases from V and 3 from J, leaving 19 bases between them. The CDR3 has 17 residues. The CDR3 DNA is TGTGCCACCAGTGTATCGGGTAGCGGTCACTACTACAATGAGCAGTTCTTC. This gives the protein CATSVSGSGHYYNEQFF.

A note on this clonotype: This may come from a read error, since a much larger clone is one base off. This rearrangement joins TRBV7-9 to TRBJ1-3; TRBD1 matches at 7 bases. The CDR3 is 13 amino acids. Trimming at V came to 3 bases and at J to 8 bases, leaving 4 bases not matched to a gene. Per the germline V gene, CDR1 is SEHNR and CDR2 is FQNEAQ (reference sequence). CDR3 nucleotides: TGTGCCAGCAGCTTCGGGACAGCGGACACCATATATTTT. It is translated as CASSFGTADTIYF.

There are many counts of this clonotype. The V gene is TRBV20-1, the J gene TRBJ2-2; D is possibly TRBD1 or TRBD2 (5 bases each). V dropped 6 bases and J dropped 6 bases, with 14 bases sitting between them. The CDR3 sequence is 13 residues long. CDR1 is DFQATT and CDR2 is SNEGSKA in the germline V gene (reference sequence). The CDR3 spells CSASPGRPGELFF. The CDR3 DNA reads TGCAGTGCCAGCCCGGGACGTCCCGGGGAGCTGTTTTTT.